Reported below is one T cell receptor (beta chain). Measured with immunoSEQ multiplex PCR; TCRdb has only the in-frame clones, and not every one. The table lists more than 250,000 clones, about nine tenths of them singletons, with 1% in the top ten. V was clipped by 3 bases and J by 5 bases, with 9 bases between them. There are 13 residues in the CDR3. Germline-derived CDR1 and CDR2 are SGHKS and YYEKEE (reference sequence). The sample comes from a study of blood T cell repertoires in COVID-19. Study as a whole: PBMCs, B-cell-depleted T cells, or T cells provided the cDNA or gDNA that made up the material.

The chain recombines TRBV5-5 with TRBJ1-5, with D tentatively TRBD1 (5 bases). This clonotype was obtained from a man aged 50-59 years with active or convalescent COVID-19. Material: peripheral blood. In DNA, the CDR3 is TGTGCCAGCAGCTGGGAACAGGATCAGCCCCAGCATTTT. Amino acid sequence: CASSWEQDQPQHF.